This T cell receptor beta chain was captured in a study of CD8 T cells in ankylosing spondylitis. In regard to this clonotype: Its antigen is unidentified.

5'-RACE, quantitative and with molecular barcodes, yielded the TCR beta libraries. TCRdb analysed the 5' RACE reads with MiXCR anew, one entry per CDR3 protein. The sample lists around 540,000 distinct CDR3 sequences, approximately 11% occurring once. Per the germline V gene, CDR1 is SGHTS and CDR2 is YDEGEE. The ends lost 4 bases at V and 10 bases at J; junction bases unmatched: 9. The CDR3 spans 15 residues. Overall study results and limits: The study identified a TCR beta motif of several highly homologous variants that appeared characteristic of ankylosing spondylitis blood. Past studies reported some motif variants in reactive arthritis synovial fluid and blood.

The sequence came from a male donor with ankylosing spondylitis. The J gene is TRBJ1-6, the V gene TRBV5-8; 9 bases match TRBD1. Sample: blood, either unsorted or a sorted T cell fraction (not recorded which). The CDR3 sequence: CASSPPTGGRSPLHF. For the CDR3, the DNA is TGTGCCAGCAGCCCACCGACAGGGGGAAGATCACCCCTCCACTTT.